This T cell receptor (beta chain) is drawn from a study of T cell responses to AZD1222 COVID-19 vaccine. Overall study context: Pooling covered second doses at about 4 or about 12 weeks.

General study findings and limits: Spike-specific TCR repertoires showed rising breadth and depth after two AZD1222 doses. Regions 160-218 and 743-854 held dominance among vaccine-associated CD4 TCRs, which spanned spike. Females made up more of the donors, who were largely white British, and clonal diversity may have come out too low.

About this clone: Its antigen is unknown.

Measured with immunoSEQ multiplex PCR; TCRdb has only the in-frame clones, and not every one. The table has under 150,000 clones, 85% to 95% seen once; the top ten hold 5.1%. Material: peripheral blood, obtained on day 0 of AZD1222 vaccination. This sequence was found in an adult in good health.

The CDR3 region has the DNA TGTGCCAGTAAACTCCAGGGGGCATCTAACACCGGGGAGCTGTTTTTT. Translation: CASKLQGASNTGELFF. This sequence joins TRBV19 and TRBJ2-2, with TRBD1 identical over 8 bases. Germline V gene lookup returns CDR1 LNHDA and CDR2 SQIVND (reference sequence). The V gene end was trimmed by 7 bases and the J gene end by 2 bases; junction bases not matched to a gene: 9. The CDR3 sequence is 16 residues long.